A selection of T cell receptor beta chains follows, all from one sample in a study of blood T cell repertoires in COVID-19. Libraries were prepared by immunoSEQ multiplex PCR; TCRdb keeps only in-frame clonotypes and omits some of them. The top ten clones hold around 1% of a sample with some 300,000 clones, around 91% of them seen once. Sequencing used peripheral blood. The receptors here all came from a woman in her thirties or forties with COVID-19, enrolled during active disease. Both conserved end residues are part of each CDR3. The D gene is left open where the match is weak. Clone sizes are given selectively: once, few, many, or a class where the clone is expanded.

DNA | CDR3 | J | V | length | D | size
TGCGCCAGCAGCTTGGAGGGACGGGGGGTTGGCGAGCAGTACTTC | CASSLEGRGVGEQYF | TRBJ2-7 | TRBV5-1 | 15 | TRBD2 | .
TGTGCCAGCAGCGGACAGTCCTACGAGCAGTACTTC | CASSGQSYEQYF | TRBJ2-7 | TRBV6-2/TRBV6-3 | 12 | . | once
TGTGCCAGCAGCTTGGGACAGGGTGGCTACGAGCAGTACTTC | CASSLGQGGYEQYF | TRBJ2-7 | TRBV5-4 | 14 | TRBD1 | .
TGTGCCAGCAGGGCACCCACAGAGACCCAGTACTTC | CASRAPTETQYF | TRBJ2-5 | TRBV6-5 | 12 | . | .
TGTGCCAGCAGCTTCCCTCCGGCAGGGTTGTCACCCCTCCACTTT | CASSFPPAGLSPLHF | TRBJ1-6 | TRBV7-2 | 15 | . | .
TGTGCCAGCAGCGTTGGGGCGACCAATCAGCCCCAGCATTTT | CASSVGATNQPQHF | TRBJ1-5 | TRBV6-2/TRBV6-3 | 14 | . | .
TGTGCCAGCAGCTTGGGGGACAGGGTAGTAACTGAAGCTTTCTTT | CASSLGDRVVTEAFF | TRBJ1-1 | TRBV5-6 | 15 | TRBD1 | .
TGCGCCAGCAGCTTGGACTCGAGCTCCTATAATTCACCCCTCCACTTT | CASSLDSSSYNSPLHF | TRBJ1-6 | TRBV5-1 | 16 | . | .
TGTGCCAGCAGCCCCGGACTAGCGGGAGGGTTCTCCTACAATGAGCAGTTCTTC | CASSPGLAGGFSYNEQFF | TRBJ2-1 | TRBV5-4 | 18 | TRBD2 | .
TGTGCCTGGAGAGTCACCGGGGTTACCGGGGAGCTGTTTTTT | CAWRVTGVTGELFF | TRBJ2-2 | TRBV30 | 14 | . | once
TGTGCCACCAGTGAGCCAATCCGTGGACTAGCGGCTACCGGGGAGCTGTTTTTT | CATSEPIRGLAATGELFF | TRBJ2-2 | TRBV24-1 | 18 | TRBD2 | .
TGTGCCAGCAGCTTAGGGACAGACATGAACACTGAAGCTTTCTTT | CASSLGTDMNTEAFF | TRBJ1-1 | TRBV7-9 | 15 | . | once
TGTGCCAGCAGTTTATCCATCGGGGGGGGCCGAGGCTACACTGAAGCTTTCTTT | CASSLSIGGGRGYTEAFF | TRBJ1-1 | TRBV27 | 18 | . | .
TGTGCCAGCAGTGAATCTAGGACAGGCACAGATACGCAGTATTTT | CASSESRTGTDTQYF | TRBJ2-3 | TRBV25-1 | 15 | . | once
TGTGCCAGCAGGCGACAGGGGGCCCACCCTGAAGCTTTCTTT | CASRRQGAHPEAFF | TRBJ1-1 | TRBV28 | 14 | TRBD1 | .
TGTGCCAGCAGTGAAGTGTTTTTCCCAAACTATGGCTACACCTTC | CASSEVFFPNYGYTF | TRBJ1-2 | TRBV2 | 15 | . | .
TGTGCCAGCAGCATAAGAAGGACAGGAGGGGCGACCCAGTACTTC | CASSIRRTGGATQYF | TRBJ2-5 | TRBV5-6 | 15 | . | .
TGTGCCAGCAGTTTATTGGCAGGGGGTCCTAACTATGGCTACACCTTC | CASSLLAGGPNYGYTF | TRBJ1-2 | TRBV27 | 16 | TRBD1 | .
TGCGCCAGCAGCCACACCCCACAGGGGGTCTATGGCTACACCTTC | CASSHTPQGVYGYTF | TRBJ1-2 | TRBV4-3 | 15 | TRBD1 | .
TGCGCCAGCAGCTCTACAGGAGGAGGGATCTATGGCTACACCTTC | CASSSTGGGIYGYTF | TRBJ1-2 | TRBV5-1 | 15 | . | .
TGTGCCAGCAGCCAGGGCTCCACAGATACGCAGTATTTT | CASSQGSTDTQYF | TRBJ2-3 | TRBV4-2 | 13 | . | .
TGTGCCAGCATATCCTTGAACACTGAAGCTTTCTTT | CASISLNTEAFF | TRBJ1-1 | TRBV6-5 | 12 | . | .
TGTGCTAGTGGTCGGGACAGGGCTGGCTACACCTTC | CASGRDRAGYTF | TRBJ1-2 | TRBV12-5 | 12 | TRBD1 | .
TGTGCCACCGGACTTTCGAGGGGACTATATGGCTACACCTTC | CATGLSRGLYGYTF | TRBJ1-2 | TRBV15 | 14 | . | few
TGTGCCAGCAGTGTCGACAGGGCATCCTCTGGAAACACCATATATTTT | CASSVDRASSGNTIYF | TRBJ1-3 | TRBV6-1 | 16 | TRBD1 | .
TGTGCCAGCAGGTTTGGGACAGGGGGCTATGGCTACACCTTC | CASRFGTGGYGYTF | TRBJ1-2 | TRBV27 | 14 | TRBD1 | .
TGTGCCAGCAGTCCGAGGGAGGTCCTGGGTACGCAGTATTTT | CASSPREVLGTQYF | TRBJ2-3 | TRBV28 | 14 | . | .
TGTGCCAGCAGTGGAGATGGGGAGGGAAACACTGAAGCTTTCTTT | CASSGDGEGNTEAFF | TRBJ1-1 | TRBV28 | 15 | . | .
TGTGCCAGCAGCTTGGGGTTAGCGGTTATTTACGAGCAGTACTTC | CASSLGLAVIYEQYF | TRBJ2-7 | TRBV5-6 | 15 | . | .
TGTGCCAGCAGGAAGGACAGGGTGACTGAAGCTTTCTTT | CASRKDRVTEAFF | TRBJ1-1 | TRBV28 | 13 | TRBD1 | .
TGTGCCACCAGTGACGGGACAGGGGGAGATCAGCCCCAGCATTTT | CATSDGTGGDQPQHF | TRBJ1-5 | TRBV24-1 | 15 | TRBD1 | few
TGTGCCAGCAGCTTGTCCTTTGGCTCGAATTCACCCCTCCACTTT | CASSLSFGSNSPLHF | TRBJ1-6 | TRBV7-2 | 15 | . | .
TGTGCCAGCTCACCCCACCCCCAGGGGAACACTGAAGCTTTCTTT | CASSPHPQGNTEAFF | TRBJ1-1 | TRBV18 | 15 | . | .
TGTGCCAGCAGTGAAGCTAGAGAGACCCAGTACTTC | CASSEARETQYF | TRBJ2-5 | TRBV2 | 12 | . | once
TGTGCCAGCAGCTTGTCCGGGACAGAGCCAGATACGCAGTATTTT | CASSLSGTEPDTQYF | TRBJ2-3 | TRBV27 | 15 | TRBD1 | .
TGTGCCACCAGCAGAGAGTCTGACGGGGGAGGCCGTGGCTACACCTTC | CATSRESDGGGRGYTF | TRBJ1-2 | TRBV15 | 16 | . | .
TGTGCCAGTAGCCCGGGAGGGCCCGGCTATGAGCAGTTCTTC | CASSPGGPGYEQFF | TRBJ2-1 | TRBV19 | 14 | TRBD2 | .
TGCGCCAGCAGCTCGGAGGCCGGGACAGTTTACGAGCAGTACTTC | CASSSEAGTVYEQYF | TRBJ2-7 | TRBV5-1 | 15 | TRBD1 | few
TGTGCCAGCAGCTTAGAGCAGGCGTCCTACGAGCAGTACTTC | CASSLEQASYEQYF | TRBJ2-7 | TRBV7-9 | 14 | . | .
TGTGCCAGCTCGAATCGAAAACAGGGATACAATGAGCAGTTCTTC | CASSNRKQGYNEQFF | TRBJ2-1 | TRBV6-6 | 15 | . | .